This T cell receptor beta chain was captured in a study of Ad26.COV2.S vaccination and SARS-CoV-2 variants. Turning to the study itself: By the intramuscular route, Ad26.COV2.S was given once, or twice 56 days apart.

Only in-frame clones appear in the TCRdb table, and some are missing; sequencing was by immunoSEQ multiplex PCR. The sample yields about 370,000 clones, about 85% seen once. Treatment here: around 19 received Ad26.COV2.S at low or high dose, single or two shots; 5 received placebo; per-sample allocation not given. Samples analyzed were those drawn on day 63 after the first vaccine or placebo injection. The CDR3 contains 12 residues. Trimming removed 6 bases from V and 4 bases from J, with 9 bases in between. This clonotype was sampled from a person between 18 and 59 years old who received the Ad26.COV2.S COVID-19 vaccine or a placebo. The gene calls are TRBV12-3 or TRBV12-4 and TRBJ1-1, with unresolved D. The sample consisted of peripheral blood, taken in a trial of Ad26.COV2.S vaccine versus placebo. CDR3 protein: CASRVWSTEAFF. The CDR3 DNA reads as TGTGCCAGCAGGGTGTGGAGCACTGAAGCTTTCTTT.